This is a list of T cell receptor beta chains from one sample in a study of cytomegalovirus exposure and HLA in healthy donors. Measured with immunoSEQ multiplex PCR; TCRdb has only the in-frame clones, and not every one. The sample gives some 130,000 clones, roughly four fifths of which show up once; approximately 2.8% is in the top ten. The specimen sequenced was PBMCs. These receptors came from a boy under 10 years old in good health and CMV-seronegative. Each CDR3 is given with its conserved first and last residue. D genes are given only for firm matches. Size is omitted from some rows. Given values are once, few, many or a class for expanded clones.

CDR3 DNA: TGTGCCAGCTCACCAGGGACTGCAACTAATGAAAAACTGTTTTTT; CDR3 protein: CASSPGTATNEKLFF; J gene: TRBJ1-4; V gene: TRBV18; clone size: .; D gene: .
CDR3 DNA: TGTGCCAGCAGCCCTGGGGGGCGGGAGACAGATACGCAGTATTTT; CDR3 protein: CASSPGGRETDTQYF; J gene: TRBJ2-3; V gene: TRBV27; clone size: .; D gene: .
CDR3 DNA: TGCAGCGTTGAAGCGAACGACCAGGGGCGCACCTATGGCTACACCTTC; CDR3 protein: CSVEANDQGRTYGYTF; J gene: TRBJ1-2; V gene: TRBV29-1; clone size: few; D gene: .
CDR3 DNA: TGTGCCTGCCGCGGGGGATTAGCTTTCTTT; CDR3 protein: CACRGGLAFF; J gene: TRBJ1-1; V gene: TRBV19; clone size: .; D gene: .
CDR3 DNA: TGTGCCAGCAGTGAAGGAACAGGGGGCGACGACTACACCTTC; CDR3 protein: CASSEGTGGDDYTF; J gene: TRBJ1-2; V gene: TRBV6-4; clone size: .; D gene: TRBD1
CDR3 DNA: TGTGCCAGCAGCTCCCGGGACAGGGTAGGGCCCTCTCGGGAGCAGTACTTC; CDR3 protein: CASSSRDRVGPSREQYF; J gene: TRBJ2-7; V gene: TRBV14; clone size: .; D gene: TRBD1
CDR3 DNA: TGCAGCGCTGGGACTAGTGGGCATGAGCAGTTCTTC; CDR3 protein: CSAGTSGHEQFF; J gene: TRBJ2-1; V gene: TRBV29-1; clone size: .; D gene: TRBD2
CDR3 DNA: TGTGCCAGCAGCTCCTGGACTAGCGGGATCACAGATACGCAGTATTTT; CDR3 protein: CASSSWTSGITDTQYF; J gene: TRBJ2-3; V gene: TRBV5-4; clone size: .; D gene: TRBD2
CDR3 DNA: TGTGCCAGCAGTGAACTAGCGGGGGGTTGGGGGGCCGGGGAGCTGTTTTTT; CDR3 protein: CASSELAGGWGAGELFF; J gene: TRBJ2-2; V gene: TRBV6-1; clone size: .; D gene: TRBD2
CDR3 DNA: TGTGCCAGCAGCCTGACAGTTTCTAATTCACCCCTCCACTTT; CDR3 protein: CASSLTVSNSPLHF; J gene: TRBJ1-6; V gene: TRBV11-2; clone size: .; D gene: .
CDR3 DNA: TGTGCCAGCAGCTCCGGGTACGAGCAGTACTTC; CDR3 protein: CASSSGYEQYF; J gene: TRBJ2-7; V gene: TRBV11-2; clone size: .; D gene: .
CDR3 DNA: TGTGCCAGCTCACCGGGACAGCTAAACTATGGCTACACCTTC; CDR3 protein: CASSPGQLNYGYTF; J gene: TRBJ1-2; V gene: TRBV18; clone size: once; D gene: TRBD1
CDR3 DNA: TGTGCCAGCGGAGACAGGGGCCAGCCCCAGCATTTT; CDR3 protein: CASGDRGQPQHF; J gene: TRBJ1-5; V gene: TRBV7-2; clone size: few; D gene: TRBD1
CDR3 DNA: TGTGCCAGCAGCCCTCTTAGCGGGAGTGGGGCAGATACGCAGTATTTT; CDR3 protein: CASSPLSGSGADTQYF; J gene: TRBJ2-3; V gene: TRBV6-4; clone size: .; D gene: TRBD2
CDR3 DNA: TGTGCTAGTGGTTCCAGGGGGAGCTCTGGAAACACCATATATTTT; CDR3 protein: CASGSRGSSGNTIYF; J gene: TRBJ1-3; V gene: TRBV12-5; clone size: .; D gene: TRBD1
CDR3 DNA: TGCGCCAGCAGCCACCTGACAGGGGTGAACACTGAAGCTTTCTTT; CDR3 protein: CASSHLTGVNTEAFF; J gene: TRBJ1-1; V gene: TRBV4-1; clone size: few; D gene: TRBD1
CDR3 DNA: TGTGCCAGCAGCTTAAAGAGCGACACTGAAGCTTTCTTT; CDR3 protein: CASSLKSDTEAFF; J gene: TRBJ1-1; V gene: TRBV11-2; clone size: .; D gene: .
CDR3 DNA: TGTGCCAGCAGTTACTACTTACAAGAGACCCAGTACTTC; CDR3 protein: CASSYYLQETQYF; J gene: TRBJ2-5; V gene: TRBV6-5; clone size: .; D gene: .
CDR3 DNA: TGTGCCAGCAGCTTAGGGGTAGCGGGAGAGAACCAAGAGACCCAGTACTTC; CDR3 protein: CASSLGVAGENQETQYF; J gene: TRBJ2-5; V gene: TRBV7-8; clone size: .; D gene: TRBD2
CDR3 DNA: TGTGCCAGCAGTGACTCGACGGGGGTCTACAATGAGCAGTTCTTC; CDR3 protein: CASSDSTGVYNEQFF; J gene: TRBJ2-1; V gene: TRBV6-4; clone size: .; D gene: .
CDR3 DNA: TGTGCCAGCAGCCCAGACATAGGGAGAGGCGGAGACACCATATATTTT; CDR3 protein: CASSPDIGRGGDTIYF; J gene: TRBJ1-3; V gene: TRBV7-9; clone size: .; D gene: .
CDR3 DNA: TGTGCCAGCAGCCTCAGGGGGGACGAAAAACTGTTTTTT; CDR3 protein: CASSLRGDEKLFF; J gene: TRBJ1-4; V gene: TRBV7-9; clone size: .; D gene: TRBD1
CDR3 DNA: TGCGCCAGCAGCTTGGGTGGGAGTTTGAATAATGAAAAACTGTTTTTT; CDR3 protein: CASSLGGSLNNEKLFF; J gene: TRBJ1-4; V gene: TRBV5-1; clone size: .; D gene: .
CDR3 DNA: TGCAGCGTTGACAGGCAAAGCTCCTACAATGAGCAGTTCTTC; CDR3 protein: CSVDRQSSYNEQFF; J gene: TRBJ2-1; V gene: TRBV29-1; clone size: once; D gene: .
CDR3 DNA: TGTGCCAGCAGAACAGACCTCTACGAGCAGTACTTC; CDR3 protein: CASRTDLYEQYF; J gene: TRBJ2-7; V gene: TRBV6-1; clone size: .; D gene: .
CDR3 DNA: TGTGCCAGCAGCTTTGGGACGGGGGGATATGGCTACACCTTC; CDR3 protein: CASSFGTGGYGYTF; J gene: TRBJ1-2; V gene: TRBV5-6; clone size: .; D gene: .
CDR3 DNA: TGTGCCAGCAGCGGTACAGCAACAGGGGGCGCAGACTATGGCTACACCTTC; CDR3 protein: CASSGTATGGADYGYTF; J gene: TRBJ1-2; V gene: TRBV2; clone size: once; D gene: TRBD1
CDR3 DNA: TGTGCCAGCACCGGGACAGGGAACACTGAAGCTTTCTTT; CDR3 protein: CASTGTGNTEAFF; J gene: TRBJ1-1; V gene: TRBV2; clone size: .; D gene: TRBD1
CDR3 DNA: TGTGCCAGCAGCATCGAACAGGGAGCCCCCCTCCACTTT; CDR3 protein: CASSIEQGAPLHF; J gene: TRBJ1-6; V gene: TRBV6-4; clone size: .; D gene: .
CDR3 DNA: TGCAGCGTCCGAGGGCGGGAGGGCTACAATGAGCAGTTCTTC; CDR3 protein: CSVRGREGYNEQFF; J gene: TRBJ2-1; V gene: TRBV29-1; clone size: .; D gene: TRBD2
CDR3 DNA: TGTGCCAGCCTCCGGACAGGGCGTAATGAAAAACTGTTTTTT; CDR3 protein: CASLRTGRNEKLFF; J gene: TRBJ1-4; V gene: TRBV6-1; clone size: .; D gene: TRBD1